These T cell receptor beta chains were read from a single sample in a study of blood T cells in healthy people across ages. One entry per CDR3 protein results from TCRdb running MiXCR on the 5' RACE reads. This sample has 1.5 million to 2 million distinct CDR3 sequences; approximately 32% occur once, and the top ten carry roughly 12%. Source material: blood. The receptors originated from a woman in her twenties or thirties in good health. CDR3s include the opening cysteine and the closing phenylalanine or tryptophan. The D gene is left open where the match is weak. Some rows have no size entry. The others give once, few or many, or a class for an expanded clone.

V gene	D gene	J gene	clone size	CDR3 DNA	CDR3 protein
TRBV9	-	TRBJ2-1	-	TGTGCCAGCAGCGGACCGGGATCCCACAATGAGCAGTTCTTC	CASSGPGSHNEQFF
TRBV28	TRBD1	TRBJ2-3	-	TGTGCCAACCAGCCTCGACAGGGAGTGCAGTATTTT	CANQPRQGVQYF
TRBV3-1	TRBD2	TRBJ2-1	-	TGTGCCAGCAGCCAACTAGCGGGGGGTCGTTACAATGAGCGGTTCTTC	CASSQLAGGRYNERFF
TRBV6-1	-	TRBJ1-4	few	TGTGCCAGCAGTGAAGCTAGGGGTTCGACTAATGAAAAACTGTTTTTT	CASSEARGSTNEKLFF
TRBV4-2	-	TRBJ2-5	-	TGTGCCAGCAGCCAAAATTTTAGCGGAGGGGCTCTTGTGGAGACCCAGTACTTC	CASSQNFSGGALVETQYF
TRBV7-9	TRBD1	TRBJ2-3	few	TGTGCCAGCAGCTTAAAGGGACAGGGCTTCACAGATACGCAGTATTTT	CASSLKGQGFTDTQYF
TRBV2	-	TRBJ2-7	-	TGTGCCAGTAGGGGGTATAGTCTCGAGCAGTACTTC	CASRGYSLEQYF
TRBV6-6	TRBD1	TRBJ2-7	-	TGTGCCAGCAGACAGCCCGGGACAGCCTACGAGCAGTACTTC	CASRQPGTAYEQYF
TRBV20-1	TRBD1	TRBJ2-7	-	TGCAGTGCTAGTCAGGGGGTTAAATACGAGCAGTACTTC	CSASQGVKYEQYF
TRBV29-1	TRBD2	TRBJ2-1	few	TGCAGCGTTGACCTCCCCCTCACTAGCGGGGGGGCCATCGCCTACAATGAGCAGTTCTTC	CSVDLPLTSGGAIAYNEQFF
TRBV6-4	TRBD2	TRBJ2-1	many	TGTGCCAGCAGTCCAAGACTAGCGGGGTCCAACAATGAGCAGTTCTTC	CASSPRLAGSNNEQFF
TRBV7-2	TRBD1	TRBJ2-5	-	TGTACCAGCAGCTTAGGGACAGGTCCCCAAGAGACCCAGTACTTC	CTSSLGTGPQETQYF
TRBV18	-	TRBJ2-7	-	TGTGCCAGCTCACCCAAACGGGGGGCGGTCCACGAGCAGTACTTC	CASSPKRGAVHEQYF
TRBV6-2/TRBV6-3	-	TRBJ2-7	-	TGTGCCAGCAGCCTCTTTGGGAACCCCTACGAGCAGTACTTC	CASSLFGNPYEQYF
TRBV3-1	-	TRBJ1-1	-	TGTGCCAGCAGCCTGGGGAGCTGGGACACTGAAGCTTTCTTT	CASSLGSWDTEAFF
TRBV5-5	-	TRBJ2-7	few	TGTGCCAGCAGCTTCAGACAGGCCAAGCAGTACTTC	CASSFRQAKQYF
TRBV29-1	-	TRBJ2-3	many	TGCAGCGTTGAGCCGTCAGGTTGGGATACGCAGTATTTT	CSVEPSGWDTQYF
TRBV28	-	TRBJ1-5	few	TGTGCCAGCACCCTGGGTCTCATAGGTTATAGCAATCAGCCCCAGCATTTT	CASTLGLIGYSNQPQHF
TRBV12-3/TRBV12-4	-	TRBJ1-1	few	TGTGCCAGCAGTTTTTCTTGGACAGCCAACACTGAAGCTTTCTTT	CASSFSWTANTEAFF
TRBV15	-	TRBJ1-5	-	TGTGCCACCAGCAGAGGTCGGCAGGGTTTTCAGCCCCAGCATTTT	CATSRGRQGFQPQHF
TRBV5-1	TRBD1	TRBJ2-7	-	TGCGCCAGCAGCCCGGGACAGGGGCAAGATTCTCGGTACTTC	CASSPGQGQDSRYF
TRBV20-1	-	TRBJ2-5	few	TGCAGTGCTCTCGGGGGACAACAAGAGACCCAGTACTTC	CSALGGQQETQYF
TRBV18	-	TRBJ2-7	few	TGTGCCAGCTCGTCCTCCTTGGACACATCAACCTACGAGCAGTACTTC	CASSSSLDTSTYEQYF